The 32 T cell receptor beta chains below were found in one sample sequenced in a study of blood T cell repertoires in COVID-19. Assay: immunoSEQ multiplex PCR; the TCRdb copy retains only in-frame clones and omits some. The table includes fewer than 500,000 clones, around 89% detected once. The sample taken for sequencing was peripheral blood. Every receptor here comes from a woman in her thirties with acute or convalescent COVID-19.

The genes are TRBV27 and TRBJ2-7; possible D gene TRBD1, 6 bases. V was trimmed by 0 bases and J by 5 bases, leaving 11 bases between them. The germline gives CDR1 MNHEY, CDR2 SMNVEV (reference sequence). The CDR3 is 14 amino acids. The CDR3 DNA sequence: TGTGCCAGCAGTTTATCGAACTCAGGGGACGAGCAGTACTTC. Its protein is CASSLSNSGDEQYF.

The CDR3 loop is CASSEVAGGKQTQYF. In DNA, the CDR3 is TGTGCCAGCAGTGAGGTAGCGGGGGGGAAACAGACCCAGTACTTC. This chain uses TRBV2 with TRBJ2-5; 11 bases match TRBD2. Germline V CDR1 and CDR2: SNHLY, FYNNEI. The CDR3 has 15 amino acids. V shed 3 bases and J 6 bases; nucleotides not matched to a gene: 6. Together with reference TRBV2 and TRBJ2-5, the CDR3 gives the full variable domain: EPEVTQTPSHQVTQMGQEVILRCVPISNHLYFYWYRQILGQKVEFLVSFYNNEISEKSEIFDDQFSVERPDGSNFTLKIRSTKLEDSAMYFCASSEVAGGKQTQYFGPGTRLLVL.

The V and J genes are TRBV5-1 and TRBJ2-7, with 9 bases fitting TRBD1. J lost 2 bases, V lost 10 bases, and 7 bases had no gene match. This CDR3 has 13 amino acids. Germline V gene sequence: CDR1 SGHRS, CDR2 YFSETQ. CDR3 DNA: TGCGCCGTTATTAACAGGGGGCCCTACGAGCAGTACTTC. The encoded protein is CAVINRGPYEQYF.

V usage is TRBV5-4 and J usage is TRBJ2-7; TRBD2 matches at 7 bases. Losses at the gene ends were 3 bases for V and 7 bases for J; bases not matched to a gene: 13. CDR1 SGHNT and CDR2 YYREEE come from the germline V gene (reference sequence). The CDR3 length is 15 residues. The CDR3 DNA reads as TGTGCCAGCAGCTCCGGACTAGGGGCCGTTGAAGAGCAGTACTTC. Protein product: CASSSGLGAVEEQYF.

The chain couples TRBV10-2 to TRBJ2-3; TRBD1 agrees at 8 bases. Germline trimming cut 4 bases from V and 1 base from J; bases unmatched to any gene: 4. Germline lookup yields CDR1 WSHSY and CDR2 SAAADI. This CDR3 spans 15 amino acids. Written as DNA, the CDR3 is TGCGCCAGCAGTGGGGCAGGGGGCGGCACAGATACGCAGTATTTT. Encoded protein: CASSGAGGGTDTQYF.

The CDR3 DNA sequence: TGTGCCAGCAGTCGGAAGACAGGGAGCACCGGGGAGCTGTTTTTT. It translates to CASSRKTGSTGELFF. The rearrangement joins TRBV5-4 to TRBJ2-2, with 7 bases that match TRBD1. The CDR3 is 15 residues long. Germline CDR1 reads SGHNT; CDR2 reads YYREEE (reference sequence). Trimming removed 5 bases from V and 4 bases from J; junction bases left unmatched: 8. Complete variable domain (other parts from reference TRBV5-4 and TRBJ2-2): ETGVTQSPTHLIKTRGQQVTLRCSSQSGHNTVSWYQQALGQGPQFIFQYYREEENGRGNFPPRFSGLQFPNYSSELNVNALELDDSALYLCASSRKTGSTGELFFGEGSRLTVL.

A few counts support this clone. J is TRBJ2-2 and V is TRBV10-1; possible D gene TRBD1, 5 bases. The germline V and J ends were trimmed by 6 bases and 0 bases, with 8 bases remaining between them. The CDR3 is 14 residues long. Looked up from germline, CDR1 is WNHNN and CDR2 is SYGVQD (reference sequence). Here the CDR3 reads CASRRTPNTGELFF. The CDR3 region has the DNA TGCGCCAGCAGAAGGACACCGAACACCGGGGAGCTGTTTTTT.

This clone was recorded a few times. The CDR3 DNA sequence: TGTGCCATCAGCGAGGGGGGCCACTCTGGAAACACCATATATTTT. Amino acid sequence: CAISEGGHSGNTIYF. This chain links TRBV10-3 with TRBJ1-3; the D gene is possibly TRBD1 (6 bases). The CDR3 totals 15 residues. Germline CDR1 reads ENHRY; CDR2 reads SYGVKD. V was trimmed by 6 bases and J by 0 bases, leaving 12 bases between them.

The V and J genes are TRBV2 and TRBJ2-7, with TRBD1 identical over 7 bases. Germline CDR1 reads SNHLY; CDR2 reads FYNNEI. V lost 8 bases, J lost 1 base, and 8 bases stayed unmatched. CDR3 size: 14 residues. CDR3 in amino acids: CASARQGSSYEQYF. The CDR3 nucleotides read TGTGCCAGCGCCCGACAGGGAAGTTCCTACGAGCAGTACTTC.

The genes are TRBV4-1 and TRBJ2-2; possibly TRBD1 for D (6 bases). This CDR3 is built from 18 residues. CDR1 and CDR2 from the germline V gene are MGHRA and YSYEKL. The V and J ends lost 2 bases and 0 bases respectively, with 16 bases between them. CDR3 in amino acids: CASSQIPTGFSNTGELFF. CDR3 nucleotide sequence: TGCGCCAGCAGCCAAATCCCCACAGGGTTCTCGAACACCGGGGAGCTGTTTTTT.

V and J are TRBV3-1 (or the pseudogene TRBV3-2) and TRBJ2-5, with 8 bases that match TRBD2. With V trimmed by 3 bases and J by 5 bases, 5 bases remained unmatched. CDR3 length equals 14 residues. The germline CDR1 and CDR2 sequences are LGHDT and YNNKEL (reference sequence). CDR3 amino acids: CASSQRGVGETQYF. The CDR3 DNA reads TGTGCCAGCAGCCAGCGGGGGGTTGGGGAGACCCAGTACTTC.

The chain couples TRBV2 to TRBJ1-5; 7 nucleotides line up with TRBD1. Losses at the gene ends were 4 bases for V and 4 bases for J; bases not matched to a gene: 7. The CDR3 is 15 amino acids. From germline, CDR1 is SNHLY and CDR2 FYNNEI. The CDR3 is CASSGEQGRNQPQHF. The CDR3 DNA sequence: TGTGCCAGCAGTGGAGAACAGGGGAGAAATCAGCCCCAGCATTTT.

J is TRBJ1-5 and V is TRBV6-5; D possibly corresponds to TRBD1 (5 bases). V was cut by 5 bases and J by 5 bases, with 7 bases left in between. The CDR3 consists of 12 residues. CDR1 is MNHEY, CDR2 SVGAGI, per germline. This CDR3 is CASSQGHQPQHF. CDR3 coding DNA: TGTGCCAGCAGTCAGGGCCATCAGCCCCAGCATTTT.

The chain carries TRBV6-5 and TRBJ1-2, with D unclear. Germline values: CDR1 MNHEY, CDR2 SVGAGI. V dropped 8 bases and J dropped 0 bases, with 7 bases sitting between them. This CDR3 region has 12 residues. The DNA of the CDR3 is TGTGCCAGCCAACACGCTAACTATGGCTACACCTTC. Its protein product is CASQHANYGYTF.

In the case of this clone: One junction end disagrees with the germline gene, perhaps due to a read error. The gene calls are TRBV12-3 or TRBV12-4 and TRBJ1-2, with D uncertain. The CDR3 loop spans 10 amino acids. This CDR3 is CASRSITTSF. The CDR3 region has the DNA TGTGCCAGCAGATCAATAACTACCTCCTTC.

The V and J genes are TRBV12-5 and TRBJ1-2, with a tentative D call TRBD1 (6 bases). Between the trimmed V and J ends, which lost 8 bases and 8 bases, there was a span of 21 bases. The CDR3 has 14 amino acids. Germline V gene sequence: CDR1 LGHNT, CDR2 FRNRAP. This chain's CDR3 is CASFRGGASGGYTF. The CDR3 region has the DNA TGTGCTAGTTTCCGAGGGGGGGCTAGTGGAGGCTACACCTTC.

This chain joins TRBV7-8 and TRBJ1-1, with 8 positions matching TRBD1. The germline gives CDR1 SGHVS, CDR2 FQNEAQ. The CDR3 sequence is 16 residues long. The V gene end was trimmed by 1 base and the J gene end by 0 bases; junction bases not matched to a gene: 4. The CDR3 protein is CASSLEAGGMNTEAFF. The CDR3 region has the DNA TGTGCCAGCAGCTTAGAGGCAGGGGGCATGAACACTGAAGCTTTCTTT.

This chain uses TRBV27 with TRBJ1-2, with a possible D match to TRBD1 (6 bases). Trimming shortened V by 5 bases and J by 7 bases, and 14 bases separated the two germline ends. CDR1 and CDR2 (germline): MNHEY, SMNVEV (reference sequence). This CDR3 spans 13 amino acids. Written as DNA, the CDR3 is TGTGCCAGCAGTCGCGACAGGACTGGTGGCTACACCTTC. Protein: CASSRDRTGGYTF.

In this sample, this clone turned up once. The J gene is TRBJ2-3, the V gene TRBV5-1; TRBD2 matches 8 bases. The germline CDR1 and CDR2 sequences are SGHRS and YFSETQ. The ends lost 0 bases at V and 1 base at J; junction bases unmatched: 7. This CDR3 comprises 17 residues. CDR3 in amino acids: CASSLVAGGVGTDTQYF. CDR3 sequence (DNA): TGCGCCAGCAGCTTGGTTGCCGGGGGGGTAGGCACAGATACGCAGTATTTT. The full variable domain, completed using reference TRBV5-1 and TRBJ2-3, is KAGVTQTPRYLIKTRGQQVTLSCSPISGHRSVSWYQQTPGQGLQFLFEYFSETQRNKGNFPGRFSGRQFSNSRSEMNVSTLELGDSALYLCASSLVAGGVGTDTQYFGPGTRLTVL.

The chain couples TRBV5-1 to TRBJ2-1; D is possibly TRBD2 (5 bases). Germline values: CDR1 SGHRS, CDR2 YFSETQ. There are 14 residues in the CDR3. The V end lost 3 bases, the J end lost 5 bases, and 12 bases lay between the germline ends. The CDR3 region is CASSSSRENNEQFF. For the CDR3, the DNA is TGCGCCAGCAGCTCATCTAGGGAGAACAATGAGCAGTTCTTC.

The chain has TRBV5-8 and TRBJ1-1; 12 positions match TRBD1. Germline values: CDR1 SGHTS, CDR2 YDEGEE. The V gene end was trimmed by 4 bases and the J gene end by 5 bases; junction bases not matched to a gene: 9. This CDR3 has 16 residues. The CDR3 DNA follows: TGTGCCAGCAGCCTCCGGGACAGGGGGCGGGAGACTGAAGCTTTCTTT. Translating gives CASSLRDRGRETEAFF.

The rearrangement uses TRBV7-2 and TRBJ2-7, with D tentatively TRBD1 (6 bases). The germline V and J ends were trimmed by 1 base and 4 bases, with 14 bases remaining between them. Germline loops: CDR1 SGHTA, CDR2 FQGNSA. The CDR3 has 15 residues. The CDR3 nucleotides are TGTGCCAGCAGCTTAGGAGGGGGATTTGGGTACGAGCAGTACTTC. It translates to CASSLGGGFGYEQYF.

CDR3 protein: CASSQDVAGSNQPQHF. For the CDR3, the DNA is TGCGCCAGCAGCCAAGATGTCGCAGGGAGCAATCAGCCCCAGCATTTT. The rearrangement joins TRBV4-1 to TRBJ1-5, with D possibly being TRBD1 (5 bases). The CDR3 consists of 16 residues. Deletions cut 0 bases from V and 1 base from J, with 10 bases between. Germline loops: CDR1 MGHRA, CDR2 YSYEKL.

The genes are TRBV5-6 and TRBJ2-7; weak D call: TRBD1 (5 bases). Per germline, CDR1 SGHDT and CDR2 YYEEEE. CDR3 length: 12 amino acids. Deletions cut 4 bases from V and 4 bases from J, with 9 bases between. In DNA form, the CDR3 reads TGTGCCAGCAGCCGCCGACAGTACGAGCAGTACTTC. It encodes CASSRRQYEQYF.

The rearrangement joins TRBV18 to TRBJ2-3; D may be TRBD1 (6 bases). Germline V CDR1 and CDR2: KGHSH, LQKENI. V lost 3 bases to trimming and J lost 5 bases, with 12 bases between them. This CDR3 has 14 residues. The CDR3 DNA follows: TGTGCCAGCTCACCCGGTCAGGGGAAAGATACGCAGTATTTT. Translation gives CASSPGQGKDTQYF.

The CDR3 sequence is CASTNAGQGLFEQFF. The CDR3 DNA sequence: TGTGCCAGTACCAATGCGGGACAGGGGTTGTTTGAGCAGTTCTTC. The rearrangement joins TRBV28 to TRBJ2-1; 10 bases line up with TRBD1. The CDR3 covers 15 residues. Germline CDR1 is MDHEN and CDR2 is SYDVKM. The junction had 14 bases not matched to a gene; V was cut back by 9 bases and J by 9 bases.

The V gene is TRBV5-1, the J gene TRBJ2-1, with 9 bases identical to TRBD1. Trimming at V came to 4 bases and at J to 6 bases, leaving 8 bases not matched to a gene. This CDR3 has 15 residues. CDR1 SGHRS and CDR2 YFSETQ come from the germline V gene. The CDR3 spells CASSLVGQGFNEQFF. Here the CDR3 DNA reads TGCGCCAGCAGCCTAGTGGGACAGGGCTTCAATGAGCAGTTCTTC.

The chain carries TRBV5-6 and TRBJ1-2; D not resolved. CDR1 and CDR2 (germline): SGHDT, YYEEEE. Trimming removed 0 bases from V and 4 bases from J, with 7 bases in between. The CDR3 covers 13 residues. CDR3 loop: CASSLEQFYGYTF. The CDR3 DNA reads as TGTGCCAGCAGCTTGGAACAGTTCTATGGCTACACCTTC.

The chain links TRBV7-6 to TRBJ2-2; 7 bases are shared with TRBD1. V shed 2 bases, J shed 1 base, and the junction held 4 bases outside the gene matches. This CDR3 comprises 16 residues. CDR1 SGHVS and CDR2 FNYEAQ come from the germline V gene. CDR3 region: CASSLRDSKNTGELFF. CDR3 DNA sequence: TGTGCCAGCAGCTTAAGGGACAGCAAGAACACCGGGGAGCTGTTTTTT.

The chain couples TRBV7-2 to TRBJ2-6, with 7 bases that match TRBD1. Germline loops: CDR1 SGHTA, CDR2 FQGNSA. V was clipped by 5 bases and J by 0 bases; unmatched bases: 10. The CDR3 spans 18 residues. The CDR3 region is CASSLTVRGSSGANVLTF. The CDR3 DNA reads TGTGCCAGCAGCCTAACCGTCAGGGGGTCCTCTGGGGCCAACGTCCTGACTTTC.

The genes are TRBV5-6 and TRBJ1-5; possible D gene TRBD1, 5 bases. Germline V gives CDR1 SGHDT, CDR2 YYEEEE. This CDR3 contains 15 residues. V lost 0 bases and J lost 2, with 9 bases in between. The CDR3 DNA follows: TGTGCCAGCAGCTTGGCCCCGGGGGGCAATCAGCCCCAGCATTTT. Amino acids: CASSLAPGGNQPQHF.

J is TRBJ1-3 and V is TRBV10-3; D is possibly TRBD1 (6 bases). CDR3 size: 15 residues. With 0 bases removed from V and 4 bases from J, the gap between germline ends came to 10 bases. Germline V CDR1 and CDR2: ENHRY, SYGVKD. CDR3 protein: CAISESNREGNTIYF. In DNA, the CDR3 is TGTGCCATCAGTGAGTCGAACAGGGAGGGAAACACCATATATTTT.